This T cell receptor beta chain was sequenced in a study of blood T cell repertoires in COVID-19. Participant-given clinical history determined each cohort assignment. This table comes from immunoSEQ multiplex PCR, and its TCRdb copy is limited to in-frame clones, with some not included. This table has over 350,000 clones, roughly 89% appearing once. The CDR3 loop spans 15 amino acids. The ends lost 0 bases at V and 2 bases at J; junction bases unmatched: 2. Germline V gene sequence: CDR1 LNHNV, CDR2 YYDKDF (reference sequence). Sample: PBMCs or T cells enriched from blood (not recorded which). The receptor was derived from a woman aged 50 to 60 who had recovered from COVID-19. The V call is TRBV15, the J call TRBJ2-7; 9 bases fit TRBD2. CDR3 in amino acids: CATSRDASGAYEQYF. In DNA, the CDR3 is TGTGCCACCAGCAGAGATGCTAGCGGGGCCTACGAGCAGTACTTC. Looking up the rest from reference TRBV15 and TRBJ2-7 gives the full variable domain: DAMVIQNPRYQVTQFGKPVTLSCSQTLNHNVMYWYQQKSSQAPKLLFHYYDKDFNNEADTPDNFQSRRPNTSFCFLDIRSPGLGDTAMYLCATSRDASGAYEQYFGPGTRLTVT.